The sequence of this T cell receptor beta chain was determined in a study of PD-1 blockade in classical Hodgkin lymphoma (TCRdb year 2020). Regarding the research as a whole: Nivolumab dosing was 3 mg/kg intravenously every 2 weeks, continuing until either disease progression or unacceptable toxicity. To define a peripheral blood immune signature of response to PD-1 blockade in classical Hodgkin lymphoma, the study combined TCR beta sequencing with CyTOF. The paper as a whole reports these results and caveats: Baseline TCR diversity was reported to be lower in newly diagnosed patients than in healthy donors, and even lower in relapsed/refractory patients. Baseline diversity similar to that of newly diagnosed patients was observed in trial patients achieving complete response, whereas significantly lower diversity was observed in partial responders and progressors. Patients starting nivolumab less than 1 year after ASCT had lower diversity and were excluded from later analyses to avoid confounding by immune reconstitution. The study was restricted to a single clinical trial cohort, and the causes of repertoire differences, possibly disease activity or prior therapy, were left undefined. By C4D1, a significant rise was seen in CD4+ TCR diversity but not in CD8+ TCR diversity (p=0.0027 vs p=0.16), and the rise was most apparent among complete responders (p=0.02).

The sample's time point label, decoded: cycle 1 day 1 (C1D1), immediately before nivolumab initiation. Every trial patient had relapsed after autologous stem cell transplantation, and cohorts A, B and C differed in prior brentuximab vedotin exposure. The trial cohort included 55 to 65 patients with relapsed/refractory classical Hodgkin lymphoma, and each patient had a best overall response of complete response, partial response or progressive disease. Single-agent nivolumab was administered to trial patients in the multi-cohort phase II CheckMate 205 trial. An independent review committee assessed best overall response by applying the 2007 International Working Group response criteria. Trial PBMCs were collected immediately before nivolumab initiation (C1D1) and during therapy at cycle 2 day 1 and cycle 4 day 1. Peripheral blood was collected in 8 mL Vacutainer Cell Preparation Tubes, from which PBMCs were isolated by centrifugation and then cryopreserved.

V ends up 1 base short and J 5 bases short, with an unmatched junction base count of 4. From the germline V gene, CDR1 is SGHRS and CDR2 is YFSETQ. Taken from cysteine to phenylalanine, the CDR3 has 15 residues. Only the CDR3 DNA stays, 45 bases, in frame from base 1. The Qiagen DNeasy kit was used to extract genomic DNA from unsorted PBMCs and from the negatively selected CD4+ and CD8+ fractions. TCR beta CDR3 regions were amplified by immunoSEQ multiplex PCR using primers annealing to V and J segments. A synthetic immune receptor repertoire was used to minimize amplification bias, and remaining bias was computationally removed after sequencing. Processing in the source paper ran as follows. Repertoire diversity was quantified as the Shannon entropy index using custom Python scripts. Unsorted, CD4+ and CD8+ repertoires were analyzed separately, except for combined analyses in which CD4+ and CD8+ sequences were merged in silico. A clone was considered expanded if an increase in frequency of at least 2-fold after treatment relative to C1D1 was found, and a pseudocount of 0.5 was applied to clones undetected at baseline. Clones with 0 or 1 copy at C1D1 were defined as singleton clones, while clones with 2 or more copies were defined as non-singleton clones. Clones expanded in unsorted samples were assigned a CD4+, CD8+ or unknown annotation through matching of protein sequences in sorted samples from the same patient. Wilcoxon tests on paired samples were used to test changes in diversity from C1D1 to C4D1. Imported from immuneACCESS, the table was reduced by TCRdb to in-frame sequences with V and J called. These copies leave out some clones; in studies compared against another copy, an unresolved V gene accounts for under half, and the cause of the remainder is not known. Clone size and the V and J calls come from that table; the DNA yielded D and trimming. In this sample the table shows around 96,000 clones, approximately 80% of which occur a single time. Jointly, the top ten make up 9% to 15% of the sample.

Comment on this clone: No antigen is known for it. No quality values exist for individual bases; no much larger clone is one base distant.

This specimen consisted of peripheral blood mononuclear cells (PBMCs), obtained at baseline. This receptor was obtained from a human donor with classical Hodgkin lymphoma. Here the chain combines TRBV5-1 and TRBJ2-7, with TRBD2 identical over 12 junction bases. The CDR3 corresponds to CASSLTSGRFDEQYF. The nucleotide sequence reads TGCGCCAGCAGCTTGACTAGCGGGAGGTTCGACGAGCAGTACTTC.